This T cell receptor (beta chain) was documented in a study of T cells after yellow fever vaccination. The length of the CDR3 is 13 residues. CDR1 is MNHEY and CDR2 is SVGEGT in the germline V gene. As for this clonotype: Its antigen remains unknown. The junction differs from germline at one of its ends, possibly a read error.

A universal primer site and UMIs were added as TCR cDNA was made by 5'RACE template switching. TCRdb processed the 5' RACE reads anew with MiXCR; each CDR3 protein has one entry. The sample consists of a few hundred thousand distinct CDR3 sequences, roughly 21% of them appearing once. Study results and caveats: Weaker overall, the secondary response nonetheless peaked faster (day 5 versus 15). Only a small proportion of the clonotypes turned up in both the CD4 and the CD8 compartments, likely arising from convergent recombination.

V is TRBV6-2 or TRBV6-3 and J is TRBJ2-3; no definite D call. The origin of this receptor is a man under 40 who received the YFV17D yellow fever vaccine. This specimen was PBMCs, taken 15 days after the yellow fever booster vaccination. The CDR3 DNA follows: TGTGCCAGCATTTCAGATCGCACAGATACGCATTATTTT. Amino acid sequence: CASISDRTDTHYF.